This entry lists 6 T cell receptor beta chains sequenced from one sample in a study of CD8 T cells in Susac syndrome. Reverse transcription of 0.5 to 1 ug RNA was carried out with random hexamers. TCRdb ran MiXCR on the immunoSEQ multiplex PCR reads and lists one entry per CDR3 protein. The sample has about 120,000 distinct CDR3 sequences; 96% are singletons. Sequenced input: CD4+ T cells from PBMCs. These TCRs come from a human donor with Susac syndrome.

The V and J genes are TRBV20-1 and TRBJ1-2, with TRBD1 identical over 9 bases. The CDR3 sequence is 13 residues long. Germline CDR1 and CDR2: DFQATT and SNEGSKA (reference sequence). V shed 7 bases, J shed 7 bases, and the junction held 10 bases outside the gene matches. The CDR3 region is CSVSRGQGSGYTF. CDR3 sequence (DNA): TGCAGTGTAAGCCGGGGACAGGGTTCTGGCTACACCTTC.

The chain couples TRBV7-3 to TRBJ2-2; no firm D call. Trimming pared 0 bases from V and 7 bases from J, leaving 12 bases between. This CDR3 is built from 15 residues. The V gene's germline CDR1 is SGHTA and CDR2 FQGTGA. The DNA for the CDR3 is TGTGCCAGCAGCTTAACGCATAGGGCTGGCGGGGAGCTGTTTTTT. Residues: CASSLTHRAGGELFF.

CDR3: CSVVLPDKAYEQYF. The CDR3 nucleotides read TGCAGCGTTGTACTACCCGATAAGGCCTACGAGCAGTACTTC. The rearrangement uses TRBV29-1 and TRBJ2-7; D is undetermined. The germline gives CDR1 SQVTM, CDR2 ANQGSEA. The CDR3 is made up of 14 amino acids. V was cut by 4 bases and J by 2 bases, with 15 bases left in between.

The V call is TRBV3-1, the J call TRBJ2-6; D is undetermined. V gave up 6 bases and J gave up 4 bases, with 4 bases separating them. Germline V gene lookup returns CDR1 LGHDT and CDR2 YNNKEL (reference sequence). There are 12 residues in the CDR3. This CDR3 reads CASRSGANVLTF. The DNA for the CDR3 is TGTGCCAGCAGGTCCGGGGCCAACGTCCTGACTTTC.

The chain links TRBV12-3 or TRBV12-4 to TRBJ1-5; D not certain. V shed 3 bases and J shed 3 bases, with 6 bases lying between them. The CDR3 sequence is 13 residues long. The CDR3 region is CASSFNSNQPQHF. CDR3 bases: TGTGCCAGCAGTTTTAACTCCAATCAGCCCCAGCATTTT.

The chain combines TRBV20-1 with TRBJ2-5; TRBD2 might be the D (5 bases). CDR1 is DFQATT, CDR2 SNEGSKA, per germline (reference sequence). The CDR3 runs 13 residues. V shed 2 bases and J shed 5 bases, with 12 bases lying between them. The CDR3 spells CSARYPSSETQYF. CDR3 sequence (DNA): TGCAGTGCTAGATATCCTAGCTCGGAGACCCAGTACTTC.